A selection of T cell receptor beta chains follows, all from one sample in a study of T cells in Graves' hyperthyroidism and ophthalmopathy. TCRdb fed the multiplex PCR reads into MiXCR, producing one record per CDR3 protein. The data show some 200,000 distinct CDR3 sequences, over 15% seen once. What was sequenced was blood. These receptor sequences come from a man aged 50 to 59 with Graves' hyperthyroidism. Both conserved end residues are part of each CDR3. The D gene is left open where the match is weak. A clone size is listed for some rows: how often the clone was seen (once, few, many), or a class if it is expanded.

J | D | size | V | CDR3 | DNA
TRBJ2-1 | TRBD1 | few | TRBV20-1 | CSANKLSGGFLEQFF | TGCAGTGCAAACAAACTTTCAGGGGGCTTTCTTGAGCAGTTCTTC
TRBJ2-1 | TRBD1 | few | TRBV10-1 | CASSKGSGTGLFNEQFF | TGCGCCAGCAGTAAGGGATCCGGGACAGGGTTATTCAATGAGCAGTTCTTC
TRBJ2-2 | - | - | TRBV3-1 | CASSQEGASLF | TGTGCCAGCAGCCAAGAGGGGGCCTCTCTTTTT
TRBJ1-5 | - | many | TRBV28 | CASSFLMRSQHF | TGTGCCAGCAGTTTTCTCATGCGGTCCCAGCATTTT
TRBJ2-3 | - | many | TRBV7-9 | CASSIQRRDTQYF | TGTGCCAGCAGCATCCAAAGACGGGATACGCAGTATTTT
TRBJ2-7 | - | many | TRBV20-1 | CSARQAIYEQYF | TGCAGTGCTAGACAGGCTATTTACGAGCAGTACTTC
TRBJ2-7 | TRBD2 | many | TRBV3-1 | CASSREGGPSYEQYF | TGTGCCAGCAGCCGGGAGGGAGGGCCCTCCTACGAGCAGTACTTC
TRBJ2-2 | - | many | TRBV28 | CASSFAGRSGELFF | TGTGCCAGCAGTTTTGCAGGGCGGTCCGGGGAGCTGTTTTTT
TRBJ2-7 | - | many | TRBV2 | CASTAGQYEQYF | TGTGCCAGCACAGCGGGCCAATACGAGCAGTACTTC
TRBJ2-3 | TRBD1 | many | TRBV28 | CASSLPRDSNTDTQYF | TGTGCCAGCAGTTTACCCCGGGACAGTAACACAGATACGCAGTATTTT
TRBJ2-1 | - | - | TRBV10-1 | CASSVSRGNYNEQFF | TGCGCCAGCAGTGTTTCCCGGGGAAACTACAATGAGCAGTTCTTC
TRBJ2-2 | TRBD2 | - | TRBV18 | CASSLNSGANTGELFF | TGTGCCAGCTCCCTCAACAGCGGGGCGAACACCGGGGAGCTGTTTTTT
TRBJ1-6 | - | few | TRBV2 | CASSERFGGNSPLHF | TGTGCCAGCAGTGAACGCTTCGGGGGGAATTCACCCCTCCACTTT
TRBJ2-1 | TRBD2 | - | TRBV20-1 | CSAESSGSSYNKQFF | TGCAGTGCTGAATCTAGCGGCAGCTCCTACAATAAGCAGTTCTTC
TRBJ2-5 | - | few | TRBV7-9 | CASSLWQGYQETQYF | TGTGCCAGCAGCTTATGGCAGGGCTACCAAGAGACCCAGTACTTC
TRBJ2-3 | - | - | TRBV6-1 | CASSEERGSTDTQYF | TGTGCCAGCAGTGAAGAAAGGGGGAGTACAGATACGCAGTATTTT
TRBJ2-5 | TRBD2 | - | TRBV13 | CASSLGGLAGLETQYF | TGTGCCAGCAGCTTAGGCGGACTAGCGGGATTAGAGACCCAGTACTTC
TRBJ1-2 | - | many | TRBV20-1 | CSARVYGGRVSGYYGYTF | TGCAGTGCTAGAGTATACGGGGGCAGGGTATCGGGGTACTATGGCTACACCTTC
TRBJ2-7 | TRBD1 | - | TRBV10-3 | CAISVDRVPYEQYF | TGTGCCATCAGTGTTGACAGGGTCCCCTACGAGCAGTACTTC
TRBJ1-1 | TRBD1 | few | TRBV10-3 | CAISGPDRGRTEAFF | TGTGCCATCAGTGGGCCCGACAGGGGAAGGACTGAAGCTTTCTTT
TRBJ1-1 | - | many | TRBV30 | CAWNRDTVYTEAFF | TGTGCCTGGAACCGGGACACCGTTTATACTGAAGCTTTCTTT
TRBJ2-3 | TRBD2 | many | TRBV7-2 | CASSLDNGASGRYTQYF | TGTGCCAGCAGCTTAGACAACGGGGCTAGCGGGAGATATACGCAGTATTTT
TRBJ2-3 | TRBD2 | few | TRBV12-3/TRBV12-4 | CASSSYSGLGYF | TGTGCCAGCAGTTCATATAGCGGGTTAGGGTATTTT
TRBJ2-1 | - | once | TRBV11-2 | CASSLSEVNEQFF | TGTGCCAGCAGCTTGTCCGAAGTCAATGAGCAGTTCTTC
TRBJ2-1 | TRBD2 | many | TRBV12-3/TRBV12-4 | CASSFLSPAGGEQFF | TGTGCCAGCAGTTTTCTGTCGCCAGCGGGAGGTGAGCAGTTCTTC
TRBJ2-7 | TRBD2 | - | TRBV28 | CASRLATRLAPNYEQYF | TGTGCCAGCAGACTCGCTACCCGACTAGCCCCAAACTACGAGCAGTACTTC
TRBJ1-4 | - | many | TRBV6-1 | CASSSQGEKLFF | TGTGCCAGCAGTTCCCAGGGGGAAAAACTGTTTTTT
TRBJ1-1 | - | many | TRBV3-1 | CASSQGFQGWGYTEAFF | TGTGCCAGCAGCCAAGGTTTCCAGGGGTGGGGGTACACTGAAGCTTTCTTT
TRBJ2-1 | TRBD2 | many | TRBV20-1 | CSAPARLAGPTNEQFF | TGCAGTGCCCCAGCTCGACTAGCGGGTCCAACCAATGAGCAGTTCTTC
TRBJ2-7 | TRBD1 | many | TRBV6-1 | CASSVSQGDFYEQYF | TGTGCCAGCAGTGTATCACAGGGGGATTTCTACGAGCAGTACTTC
TRBJ2-7 | - | many | TRBV28 | CASSAGTIVGEQYF | TGTGCCAGCAGTGCCGGGACAATCGTGGGCGAGCAGTACTTC
TRBJ2-5 | - | many | TRBV15 | CATRSRATLETQYF | TGTGCCACCAGGAGTAGGGCAACCCTGGAGACCCAGTACTTC
TRBJ2-2 | - | - | TRBV4-2 | CASSQGTTNTGELFF | TGTGCCAGCAGCCAAGGGACGACGAACACCGGGGAGCTGTTTTTT
TRBJ1-2 | - | - | TRBV7-8 | CASSLDRVNYGYTF | TGTGCCAGCAGCTTAGATCGGGTTAACTATGGCTACACCTTC
TRBJ2-3 | TRBD2 | many | TRBV11-1 | CASSHPGLAGVTDTQYF | TGTGCCAGCAGCCATCCCGGACTAGCGGGGGTCACAGATACGCAGTATTTT
TRBJ1-5 | - | - | TRBV27 | CAGSEGGQPQHF | TGTGCCGGCAGTGAAGGGGGTCAGCCCCAGCATTTT
TRBJ2-7 | - | few | TRBV4-1 | CASSQEGRGRDEQYF | TGCGCCAGCAGCCAAGAGGGCAGGGGAAGGGACGAGCAGTACTTC
TRBJ2-1 | - | - | TRBV4-2 | CASSQGPRASYNEQFF | TGTGCCAGCAGCCAGGGTCCGAGGGCCTCCTACAATGAGCAGTTCTTC
TRBJ2-2 | TRBD1 | - | TRBV20-1 | CSAPGQPNTGELFF | TGCAGTGCTCCGGGACAGCCGAACACCGGGGAGCTGTTTTTT
TRBJ2-4 | - | - | TRBV6-1 | CASSVPGVNIQYF | TGTGCCAGCAGCGTTCCGGGAGTCAACATTCAGTACTTC
TRBJ2-1 | - | few | TRBV24-1 | CATSAEGEQFF | TGTGCCACCAGTGCTGAGGGAGAGCAGTTCTTC
TRBJ1-1 | - | - | TRBV19 | CASSIGVRGVTEAFF | TGTGCCAGTAGTATAGGGGTCAGGGGAGTGACTGAAGCTTTCTTT
TRBJ1-1 | - | many | TRBV27 | CASSYGQMNTEAFF | TGTGCCAGCAGTTACGGACAGATGAACACTGAAGCTTTCTTT
TRBJ1-4 | - | - | TRBV5-4 | CASSFDGATGGKLFF | TGTGCCAGCAGCTTCGACGGGGCCACGGGAGGAAAACTGTTTTTT
TRBJ1-1 | - | few | TRBV7-9 | CASRTSSGTEAFF | TGTGCCAGCAGGACATCTTCCGGGACTGAAGCTTTCTTT
TRBJ1-5 | - | many | TRBV6-1 | CASSEGSSGQPQHF | TGTGCCAGCAGTGAAGGCTCTTCAGGTCAGCCCCAGCATTTT